The clone carrying this T cell receptor beta chain showed up many times. Its specificity is not known. Researchers barred patients who had uncontrolled infection, other autoimmune disease, pregnancy or lactation. Orbital computed tomography and thyroid ultrasound, together with serum TRAb and thyroxine and clinical symptoms, were used for diagnoses. The data were obtained in a study of T cells in Graves' hyperthyroidism and ophthalmopathy. The overall study: Staff took peripheral blood when the initial diagnosis was made, before any treatment began. Study-level results: Blood also showed most of the thyroid clonotypes that were expanded above 0.001.

TCR beta CDR3 regions were amplified from RNA transcripts. The HTBI primer set served for first-round RT-PCR of the TCR CDR3. TCRdb independently ran MiXCR on the multiplex PCR reads; one entry per CDR3 protein. The sample contains 90,000 to 120,000 distinct CDR3 sequences, more than 15% of which appear only once. The CDR3 has 15 residues. Looked up from germline, CDR1 is KGHSH and CDR2 is LQKENI. V was clipped by 3 bases and J by 0 bases, with 11 bases between them. The sequence was collected from a woman in her fifties or sixties with Graves' hyperthyroidism. Material for sequencing was blood. The chain has TRBV18 and TRBJ1-1; the D gene is possibly TRBD1 (6 bases). CDR3 sequence reads: CASSPIRDMNTEAFF. The CDR3 region has the DNA TGTGCCAGCTCACCTATCAGGGACATGAACACTGAAGCTTTCTTT.